One TCR beta chain is described in this entry. These data originate in a study of shared clonotypes between healthy human individuals. Some clones are missing from TCRdb's copy, which holds only in-frame ones; the method was immunoSEQ multiplex PCR. Among roughly 500,000 clones listed, 60% to 80% were seen once. CDR3 length: 17 amino acids. Trimming took off 2 bases at V and 1 base at J, with 14 bases between the two ends. Per germline, CDR1 SGHVS and CDR2 FQNEAQ. Specimen: PBMCs. The V call is TRBV7-8, the J call TRBJ2-2; unclear D gene. The source of this sequence is a woman between 40 and 55 years old in good health. Some clones in this sample may be carry-over from other donors' samples. The CDR3 loop is CASSLRIAIRNTGELFF. The CDR3, as DNA: TGTGCCAGCAGCTTAAGAATTGCTATCCGGAACACCGGGGAGCTGTTTTTT.